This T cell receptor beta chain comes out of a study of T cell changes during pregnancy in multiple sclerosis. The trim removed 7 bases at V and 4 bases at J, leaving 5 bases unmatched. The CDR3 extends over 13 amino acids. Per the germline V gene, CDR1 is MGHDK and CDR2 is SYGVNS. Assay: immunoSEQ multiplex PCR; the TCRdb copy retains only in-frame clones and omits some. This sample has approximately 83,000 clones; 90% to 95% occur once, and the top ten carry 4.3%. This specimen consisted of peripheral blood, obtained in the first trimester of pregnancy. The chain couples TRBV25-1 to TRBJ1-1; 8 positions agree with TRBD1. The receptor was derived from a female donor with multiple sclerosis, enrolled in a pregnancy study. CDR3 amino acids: CASKDRGGTEAFF. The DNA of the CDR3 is TGTGCCAGCAAAGACAGGGGTGGCACTGAAGCTTTCTTT.